What follows describes a single TCR beta chain. What it recognizes is unknown. Clones were sequenced by immunoSEQ multiplex PCR, and TCRdb holds only the in-frame ones, with some missing. The data show approximately 2,000,000 clones, roughly 95% seen once. This sample is part of a study of shared clonotypes between healthy human individuals. Study at large: Donors were a couple of women and three men aged 18 to 49. Overall study results and limits: Sharing of clonotypes among donors was expected to vary with sequencing depth. Generation probabilities were higher for clonotypes shared across all four sorted-subset donors than for unshared ones. Richness estimates generally favored naive over memory subsets.

V was trimmed by 3 bases and J by 3 bases, leaving 14 bases between them. Per germline, CDR1 SGHVS and CDR2 FNYEAQ. CDR3 length: 15 residues. In the naive CD8 group, cells lacked CD45RO and were positively selected for CCR7, so terminally differentiated effector memory CD45RA+ cells were left out. This TCR derives from a man aged 18 to 29 in good health. Some clones in this sample may be carry-over from other donors' samples. Sequencing was done on a sample of naive CD8+ T cells from PBMCs. V is TRBV7-6 and J is TRBJ2-5, with D possibly being TRBD2 (6 bases). As DNA, the CDR3 is TGTGCCAGCAGCTTGGGAATTTGGGGGGAAGAGACCCAGTACTTC. The encoded protein is CASSLGIWGEETQYF.